The following is a T cell receptor beta chain sequence with its context. This specimen comes from a study of blood T cell repertoires in COVID-19. The V end lost 6 bases, the J end lost 2 bases, and 7 bases lay between the germline ends. There are 11 residues in the CDR3. Per the germline V gene, CDR1 is DFQATT and CDR2 is SNEGSKA (reference sequence). Assay: immunoSEQ multiplex PCR; the TCRdb copy retains only in-frame clones and omits some. This table has about 400,000 clones, more than 70% appearing once. The clonotype was recovered from a middle-aged man in a cohort exposed to, infected with or recovered from COVID-19 (not recorded which). Sequenced sample: PBMCs or T cells enriched from blood (not recorded which). The V call is TRBV20-1, the J call TRBJ1-2, with D hard to call. CDR3 amino acids: CSAWANYGYTF. CDR3 nucleotide sequence: TGCAGTGCGTGGGCAAACTATGGCTACACCTTC.